Included here is one T cell receptor beta chain sequence, with context. The library targeted TCRbeta and was prepared with unique molecular identifiers. TCRdb recomputed calls from the PCR reads with MiXCR, one row per CDR3 protein. Of some 490,000 distinct CDR3 sequences in the sample, approximately 12% were seen once. The sample comes from a study of T-cell reconstitution after alpha-beta-depleted transplantation in children. The sequence came from a human donor who donated a stem cell graft to a child with combined immunodeficiency. Source: PBMCs from the stem cell graft donor, taken from the stem cell graft.

CDR3 sequence: CASSVGQEYEQYF. The CDR3 DNA is TGTGCCAGCAGCGTCGGACAGGAGTACGAGCAGTACTTC. The rearrangement links TRBV7-6 to TRBJ2-7; 7 bases agree with TRBD1. This CDR3 has 13 amino acids. Germline assignment: CDR1 SGHVS and CDR2 FNYEAQ. Unmatched junction bases numbered 5, after V lost 5 bases and J lost 4 bases.